The 14 T cell receptor beta chains in this list originate from one sample, sequenced in a study of blood T cell repertoires in COVID-19. Some clones are missing from TCRdb's copy, which holds only in-frame ones; the method was immunoSEQ multiplex PCR. This repertoire shows tens of thousands of clones, around 82% found once; its top ten account for about 16%. Sample: peripheral blood. Every receptor here comes from a man of 80 years or more with active COVID-19.

The CDR3 bases are TGTGCCACCAGTGTGTCTAGGTTACAAGAGACCCAGTACTTC. The encoded protein is CATSVSRLQETQYF. The chain recombines TRBV24-1 with TRBJ2-5; D ambiguous. This CDR3 is 14 amino acids long. V lost 5 bases and J 2 bases, leaving 11 bases between the germline ends. The germline V gene has CDR1 KGHDR and CDR2 SFDVKD.

This clone was recorded a few times. V gene TRBV19 combines with J gene TRBJ2-7; TRBD1 is a possible D gene (6 bases). The germline CDR1 and CDR2 sequences are LNHDA and SQIVND (reference sequence). V was clipped by 2 bases and J by 0 bases, with 11 bases between them. CDR3 length: 15 amino acids. CDR3 in DNA: TGTGCCAGTAGTATAATGGCAGGGGTCTCCTACGAGCAGTACTTC. Translation gives CASSIMAGVSYEQYF.

The DNA for the CDR3 is TGTGCCAGCAGCCGGACAGGGGGCTGGTACAATGAGCAGTTCTTC. This translates into CASSRTGGWYNEQFF. V is TRBV9 and J is TRBJ2-1; the match to TRBD1 covers 11 bases. The CDR3 has 15 residues. Germline V gives CDR1 SGDLS, CDR2 YYNGEE. V trimming: 4 bases; J trimming: 4 bases; junction bases outside the gene matches: 4.

V gene TRBV5-8 combines with J gene TRBJ2-3; maybe TRBD1 (5 bases). The V end was cut by 0 bases, the J end by 2 bases, with 10 bases between. CDR1 is SGHTS, CDR2 YDEGEE, per germline. The CDR3 spans 15 residues. CDR3 sequence reads: CASSLELGPTDTQYF. The CDR3 DNA reads as TGTGCCAGCAGCTTGGAATTGGGGCCCACAGATACGCAGTATTTT.

In DNA form, the CDR3 reads TGTGCCAGCAGTCTAAACCCGACAGGGGATTTTACTGAAGCTTTCTTT. Its translation: CASSLNPTGDFTEAFF. The chain uses TRBV7-3 and TRBJ1-1; 8 bases are a match to TRBD1. Germline-derived CDR1 and CDR2 are SGHTA and FQGTGA. There are 16 residues in the CDR3. J gave up 5 bases and V 6 bases, and 14 bases lay outside the gene matches.

The CDR3 DNA follows: TGTGCCAGTAAACCGGGACAGATTAATGAAAAACTGTTTTTT. Its protein product is CASKPGQINEKLFF. The chain uses TRBV19 and TRBJ1-4, with 7 nucleotides matching TRBD1. Germline V gene lookup returns CDR1 LNHDA and CDR2 SQIVND (reference sequence). After removal of 7 bases from V and 4 bases from J, the junction contained 6 bases not matched to a gene. The CDR3 is 14 amino acids.

CDR3: CASTSAVNTGELFF. The CDR3 DNA reads TGTGCCAGTACCTCAGCGGTGAACACCGGGGAGCTGTTTTTT. This chain uses TRBV19 with TRBJ2-2; the D gene is possibly TRBD2 (5 bases). V lost 7 bases to trimming and J lost 1 base, with 10 bases between them. Germline lookup yields CDR1 LNHDA and CDR2 SQIVND (reference sequence). The length of the CDR3 is 14 residues.

In nucleotides, the CDR3 is TGTGCCAGTAGTATTCTGGGGGACACCTCTGGAAACACCATATATTTT. Translated: CASSILGDTSGNTIYF. The chain carries TRBV19 and TRBJ1-3; D possibly corresponds to TRBD1 (6 bases). Germline CDR1 is LNHDA and CDR2 is SQIVND (reference sequence). The CDR3 covers 16 residues. Trimming stripped 3 bases from V and 0 bases from J, with 12 bases between.

The chain uses TRBV7-3 and TRBJ2-4, with 7 nucleotides matching TRBD2. J was trimmed by 8 bases and V by 1 base; bases with no gene match: 8. The CDR3 has 15 amino acids. CDR1 SGHTA and CDR2 FQGTGA come from the germline V gene. The CDR3 DNA sequence: TGTGCCAGCAGCTTAATTGGCGGGAGCAGGGACATTCAGTACTTC. It specifies CASSLIGGSRDIQYF.

A few counts support this clone. V and J are TRBV4-1 and TRBJ1-2; 8 bases are shared with TRBD1. Trimming removed 0 bases from V and 4 bases from J; junction bases left unmatched: 13. CDR1 is MGHRA, CDR2 YSYEKL, per germline. The CDR3 contains 18 residues. The CDR3 DNA is TGCGCCAGCAGCCAAGATCAGGGGGCTACTGACGTAACCTATGGCTACACCTTC. As protein: CASSQDQGATDVTYGYTF.

In the case of this clone: Other DNA sequences in the same sample also yield this CDR3. The chain joins TRBV6-5 to TRBJ2-7; D is possibly TRBD1 (6 bases). Germline V CDR1 and CDR2: MNHEY, SVGAGI. This CDR3 spans 12 amino acids. V was shortened by 6 bases and J by 4 bases, with 10 bases between the two germline ends. CDR3 protein: CASSLTGYEQYF. The CDR3 DNA is TGTGCCAGCAGCTTAACAGGGTACGAGCAGTACTTC.

The J gene is TRBJ1-6, the V gene TRBV14, with a possible D match to TRBD1 (6 bases). Germline CDR1 is SGHDN and CDR2 is FVKESK. Trimming took off 2 bases at V and 5 bases at J, with 13 bases between the two ends. The CDR3 runs to 16 residues. The CDR3 sequence: CASSQKQGWNNSPLHF. The CDR3 DNA reads TGTGCCAGCAGCCAAAAACAGGGCTGGAATAATTCACCCCTCCACTTT.

V gene TRBV3-1 (or the pseudogene TRBV3-2) combines with J gene TRBJ2-3; D is unclear. V lost 1 base and J 2 bases, leaving 7 bases between the germline ends. CDR1 LGHDT and CDR2 YNNKEL come from the germline V gene (reference sequence). The CDR3 spans 14 residues. The CDR3, as DNA: TGTGCCAGCAGCCAAGCGAGTGCCACAGATACGCAGTATTTT. It yields the protein CASSQASATDTQYF.

The chain uses TRBV7-2 and TRBJ2-3; 9 bases map to TRBD2. J lost 4 bases, V lost 4 bases, and 12 bases had no gene match. Per the germline V gene, CDR1 is SGHTA and CDR2 is FQGNSA. The CDR3 runs 17 residues. The CDR3 region is CASSSAISGSGADTQYF. The CDR3 DNA follows: TGTGCCAGCAGCTCAGCTATTAGCGGGAGTGGGGCAGATACGCAGTATTTT.